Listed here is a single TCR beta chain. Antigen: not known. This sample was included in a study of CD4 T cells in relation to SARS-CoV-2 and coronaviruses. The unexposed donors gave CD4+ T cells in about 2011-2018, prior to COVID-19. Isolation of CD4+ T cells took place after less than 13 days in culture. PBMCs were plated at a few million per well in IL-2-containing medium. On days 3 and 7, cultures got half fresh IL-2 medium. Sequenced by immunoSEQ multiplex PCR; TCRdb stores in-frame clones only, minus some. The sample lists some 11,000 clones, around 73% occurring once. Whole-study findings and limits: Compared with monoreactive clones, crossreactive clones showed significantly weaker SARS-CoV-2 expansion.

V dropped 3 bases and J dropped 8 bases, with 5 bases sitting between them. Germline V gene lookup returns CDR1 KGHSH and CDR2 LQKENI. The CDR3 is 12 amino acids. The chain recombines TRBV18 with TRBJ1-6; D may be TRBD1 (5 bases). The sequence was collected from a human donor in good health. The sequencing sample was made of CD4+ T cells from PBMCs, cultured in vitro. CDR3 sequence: CASSPGDSPLHF. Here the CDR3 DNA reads TGTGCCAGCTCACCGGGGGATTCACCCCTCCACTTT.